This TCR beta chain was profiled in a study of blood T cell repertoires in COVID-19. Study in general: Sources were T cells, B-cell-depleted T cells, or PBMCs; the material itself was cDNA or gDNA.

This clone was recorded once. Clones were sequenced by immunoSEQ multiplex PCR, and TCRdb holds only the in-frame ones, with some missing. The sample includes 350,000 to 400,000 clones, approximately 90% of them seen just once. The CDR3 extends over 15 amino acids. From germline, CDR1 is SSHAT and CDR2 FNYEAQ (reference sequence). The V and J ends lost 5 bases and 2 bases, in that order; junction bases with no gene match: 5. J is TRBJ2-1 and V is TRBV7-7; the match to TRBD2 covers 8 bases. Sample: PBMCs or T cells enriched from blood (not recorded which). The sequence was collected from a woman between 25 and 40 years old with acute COVID-19. CDR3 sequence reads: CASSLGGATYNEQFF. In DNA form, the CDR3 reads TGTGCCAGCAGCCTCGGGGGGGCCACCTACAATGAGCAGTTCTTC.